Sequencing of this T cell receptor (beta chain) was carried out in a study of blood T cell repertoires in COVID-19. Looking at the study overall: The study drew acute and convalescent COVID-19 samples from the United States, Italy and Spain. PBMCs, B-cell-depleted T cells, or T cells were the source of the cDNA or gDNA that made up the material.

Profiled with immunoSEQ multiplex PCR; TCRdb holds only in-frame clones, not every one. This table has about 28,000 clones, approximately 80% appearing once. The CDR3 totals 15 residues. Germline lookup yields CDR1 SGHTA and CDR2 FQGTGA. V dropped 5 bases and J dropped 2; count of bases not matched to a gene: 6. The TCR was taken from a man between 65 and 79 years old with active COVID-19. The V call is TRBV7-3, the J call TRBJ2-3, with 8 positions matching TRBD1. Sequenced input: peripheral blood. DNA of the CDR3: TGTGCCAGCAGCGCGACAGGGGTCTACACAGATACGCAGTATTTT. Its protein is CASSATGVYTDTQYF.